The rows below give T cell receptor beta chains drawn from one sample of a study of blood T cells in healthy people across ages. TCRdb processed the 5' RACE reads anew with MiXCR; each CDR3 protein has one entry. The data contain hundreds of thousands of distinct CDR3 sequences, 20% to 25% of them seen just once; the ten biggest clones take up about 3.6%. Sample: blood. The receptors stem from a man in his sixties or seventies in good health. CDR3s include the opening cysteine and the closing phenylalanine or tryptophan. D genes are given only for firm matches.

TRBJ2-1 | TRBV18 | NA | CASSPPRDTVVNEQFF
TRBJ1-1 | TRBV12-3/TRBV12-4 | NA | CASSLVGGSNTEAFF
TRBJ1-1 | TRBV2 | NA | CASTEGVNTEAFF
TRBJ1-2 | TRBV28 | TRBD1 | CASTTGGGYGYTF
TRBJ2-3 | TRBV18 | NA | CASSLDRYTSTDTQYF
TRBJ1-1 | TRBV28 | NA | CATNGDIGTEAFF
TRBJ2-5 | TRBV7-9 | TRBD2 | CASSPPRLAGKETQYF
TRBJ2-7 | TRBV6-1 | TRBD1 | CASSGQGWNEQYF
NA | TRBV10-3 | TRBD2 | CAISESRAGGTEQYF
TRBJ2-2 | TRBV12-3/TRBV12-4 | TRBD2 | CASNPSGRAVTGELFF
TRBJ1-1 | TRBV6-2/TRBV6-3 | NA | CASSDTEAFF
TRBJ2-6 | TRBV27 | NA | CAASSGANVLTF
TRBJ2-7 | TRBV3-1 | NA | CASSGHYEQYF
TRBJ2-1 | TRBV20-1 | TRBD2 | CSASGPSGSYNEQFF
TRBJ2-7 | TRBV27 | TRBD2 | CASSPGLAVGSYEQYF
TRBJ2-7 | TRBV21-1 | NA | CASSKGSGGRSSYEQYF
TRBJ2-1 | TRBV19 | TRBD2 | CASSIVGAGSYNEQFF
TRBJ1-1 | TRBV6-2/TRBV6-3 | TRBD1 | CASSLTGRNTEAFF
TRBJ1-2 | TRBV29-1 | NA | CSVDLGYGYTF
TRBJ2-7 | TRBV20-1 | TRBD1 | CSARDSTGGYHEQYF
TRBJ2-1 | TRBV12-3/TRBV12-4 | NA | CASSRAGYNEQFF
TRBJ2-1 | TRBV4-3 | NA | CASSQLGRDTEQFF
NA | TRBV14 | NA | CASSQERVYNEQFF